A selection of T cell receptor beta chains follows, all from one sample in a study of T cell responses to AZD1222 COVID-19 vaccine. Data came from immunoSEQ multiplex PCR; TCRdb stores just in-frame clones and leaves some out. The data show approximately 130,000 clones, with over 85% seen just once and more than 0.7% held by the top ten. Material: peripheral blood, obtained on day 0 of AZD1222 vaccination. These receptor sequences come from an adult in good health. Both conserved end residues are part of each CDR3. A D gene is named only where the DNA matches it firmly. Clone size, where shown, is once, few, many, or a class for clones that have expanded.

v_gene: TRBV7-2
abundance: .
len: 13
d_gene: .
j_gene: TRBJ1-2
CDR3aa: CASSPFGGYGYTF
CDR3nt: TGTGCCAGCAGCCCCTTCGGGGGCTATGGCTACACCTTC

v_gene: TRBV19
abundance: .
len: 14
d_gene: .
j_gene: TRBJ1-1
CDR3aa: CASNKGPEGTEAFF
CDR3nt: TGTGCCAGTAACAAGGGCCCTGAGGGCACTGAAGCTTTCTTT

v_gene: TRBV19
abundance: few
len: 18
d_gene: .
j_gene: TRBJ2-7
CDR3aa: CASSPQHRNGPVPYEQYF
CDR3nt: TGTGCCAGTAGTCCTCAGCATCGTAATGGGCCCGTCCCCTACGAGCAGTACTTC

v_gene: TRBV5-4
abundance: .
len: 15
d_gene: TRBD2
j_gene: TRBJ2-1
CDR3aa: CASSLVAGSSNEQFF
CDR3nt: TGTGCCAGCAGCTTGGTAGCGGGGAGTTCCAATGAGCAGTTCTTC

v_gene: TRBV6-1
abundance: .
len: 18
d_gene: .
j_gene: TRBJ2-3
CDR3aa: CASSGGLSGGGGTDTQYF
CDR3nt: TGTGCCAGCAGTGGGGGTCTGTCAGGGGGAGGGGGCACAGATACGCAGTATTTT

v_gene: TRBV7-8
abundance: .
len: 11
d_gene: .
j_gene: TRBJ2-3
CDR3aa: CASSLVDTQYF
CDR3nt: TGTGCCAGCAGCTTAGTCGATACGCAGTATTTT

v_gene: TRBV2
abundance: once
len: 16
d_gene: .
j_gene: TRBJ2-1
CDR3aa: CASSDEGSGAYNEQFF
CDR3nt: TGTGCCAGCAGTGACGAGGGTAGTGGTGCCTACAATGAGCAGTTCTTC

v_gene: TRBV5-1
abundance: .
len: 13
d_gene: .
j_gene: TRBJ1-2
CDR3aa: CASSLSDGDGYTF
CDR3nt: TGCGCCAGCAGCTTGTCGGACGGAGATGGCTACACCTTC

v_gene: TRBV27
abundance: once
len: 13
d_gene: TRBD1
j_gene: TRBJ1-2
CDR3aa: CASAYRQGAGYTF
CDR3nt: TGTGCCAGCGCCTACCGACAGGGGGCGGGCTACACCTTC

v_gene: TRBV6-6
abundance: .
len: 18
d_gene: .
j_gene: TRBJ2-7
CDR3aa: CASRRGFTPGHPFYEQYF
CDR3nt: TGTGCCAGCAGACGAGGATTCACTCCAGGGCACCCTTTCTACGAGCAGTACTTC